Below are 8 T cell receptor beta chains sequenced from a single sample in a study of cytomegalovirus exposure and HLA in healthy donors. The assay was immunoSEQ multiplex PCR, and TCRdb's table has in-frame clones only and misses some. Among 150,000 to 200,000 clones listed, 84% were seen once. The specimen sequenced was PBMCs. These TCRs come from a man aged 18 to 29 in good health and CMV-seropositive.

The chain employs TRBV9 and TRBJ1-2, with D possibly TRBD1 on 6 matching bases. This CDR3 comprises 13 residues. CDR1 is SGDLS, CDR2 YYNGEE, per germline. V lost 4 bases, J lost 10 bases, and 17 bases lay in between. CDR3 bases: TGTGCCAGCAGCACCCCCGGCAGGGGCGCCTACACCTTC. It is translated as CASSTPGRGAYTF.

As DNA, the CDR3 is TGTGCCAGCAGGAATAACAGGGGGAATGAGCAGTTCTTC. Translating it yields CASRNNRGNEQFF. The chain links TRBV7-8 to TRBJ2-1, with TRBD1 identical over 8 bases. J gave up 7 bases and V 6 bases, and 5 bases lay outside the gene matches. The CDR3 totals 13 residues. Looked up from germline, CDR1 is SGHVS and CDR2 is FQNEAQ.

Only one count was recorded for this clone. V gene TRBV19 combines with J gene TRBJ1-2; the match to TRBD1 covers 9 bases. CDR1 is LNHDA and CDR2 is SQIVND in the germline V gene (reference sequence). This CDR3 is 14 amino acids long. Trimming cost V 7 bases and J 4 bases; bases outside gene matches: 7. DNA of the CDR3: TGTGCCAGTACGGTACAGGGGGCCGGCTATGGCTACACCTTC. This codes for CASTVQGAGYGYTF. Combining the CDR3 with reference TRBV19 and TRBJ1-2 gives the whole variable domain DGGITQSPKYLFRKEGQNVTLSCEQNLNHDAMYWYRQDPGQGLRLIYYSQIVNDFQKGDIAEGYSVSREKKESFPLTVTSAQKNPTAFYLCASTVQGAGYGYTFGSGTRLTVV.

The chain recombines TRBV9 with TRBJ1-2, with 7 bases that match TRBD1. J gave up 3 bases and V 3 bases, and 5 bases lay outside the gene matches. The CDR3 extends over 14 amino acids. The V gene's germline CDR1 is SGDLS and CDR2 YYNGEE. The DNA of the CDR3 is TGTGCCAGCAGCGGTCGACAGGGATACTATGGCTACACCTTC. This codes for CASSGRQGYYGYTF.

CDR3 DNA sequence: TGTGCCTGGGCCCGGGGGGAAGATCAGCCCCAGCATTTT. This codes for CAWARGEDQPQHF. The rearrangement links TRBV30 to TRBJ1-5; D is possibly TRBD1 (5 bases). V was shortened by 5 bases and J by 5 bases, with 13 bases between the two germline ends. The germline V gene has CDR1 GTSNPN and CDR2 SVGIG (reference sequence). There are 13 residues in the CDR3.

The chain links TRBV7-2 to TRBJ2-7; 7 bases fit TRBD1. V lost 10 bases, J lost 3 bases, and 15 bases stayed unmatched. This CDR3 contains 15 residues. In germline, CDR1 is SGHTA, CDR2 FQGNSA. CDR3 loop: CANPLPPGQSYEQYF. CDR3 nucleotides: TGTGCCAACCCCCTTCCACCGGGACAGAGCTACGAGCAGTACTTC.

V and J are TRBV14 and TRBJ1-4; D ambiguous. This CDR3 is 11 amino acids long. Germline V gene sequence: CDR1 SGHDN, CDR2 FVKESK. Between the trimmed V and J ends, which lost 1 base and 14 bases, there was a span of 8 bases. The CDR3: CASSQGAMLFF. The CDR3 DNA is TGTGCCAGCAGCCAAGGTGCGATGCTGTTTTTT. Looking up the rest from reference TRBV14 and TRBJ1-4 gives the full variable domain: EAGVTQFPSHSVIEKGQTVTLRCDPISGHDNLYWYRRVMGKEIKFLLHFVKESKQDESGMPNNRFLAERTGGTYSTLKVQPAELEDSGVYFCASSQGAMLFFGSGTQLSVL.

The count of this clone is one. The CDR3 reads CASSIGLGGLDRAYEQYF. The DNA for the CDR3 is TGTGCCAGTAGTATAGGCCTCGGAGGGTTGGATCGAGCCTACGAGCAGTACTTC. The chain links TRBV19 to TRBJ2-7, with TRBD2 as a possible D gene (6 bases). Germline CDR1 is LNHDA and CDR2 is SQIVND (reference sequence). The CDR3 contains 18 residues. The ends were cut back, 1 base at V and 2 bases at J, with 21 bases in the middle.